The present entry profiles one T cell receptor (beta chain) with its context. The antigen this receptor binds is unknown. The sample holds no much larger clone one base away, and base qualities are not on file. From the second PCR step on, the TCR alpha and beta chain libraries were amplified in separate reactions. The CMV status of each donor was determined by measuring IFNgamma production from CD4+ T cells after fresh PBMCs had been stimulated overnight with CMV viral lysate. CD4 T cells were positively selected with Miltenyi beads, followed by positive selection of CD8 T cells from the CD4-negative fraction. After staining for CD3, CD4, CD8, CD45RA, CD27 and a live/dead dye, cells were sorted on a BD Aria II into four subsets based on CD45RA and CD27. Three healthy volunteers provided blood, and the blood of each volunteer was split into CD4 and CD8 T cells and then into four differentiation subsets. About 130 ml of peripheral blood was collected from each donor, and PBMC were isolated by Ficoll-Paque PLUS density-gradient centrifugation. The sorted cells were lysed in RLT buffer, after which RNA was extracted using a Qiagen RNeasy kit and kept at -80 degrees C.

The germline V gene encodes CDR1 MNHEY and CDR2 SVGAGI. V gives up 2 bases and J gives up 8 bases, and the segment between their germline ends measures 7 bases. Its CDR3 holds 12 amino acids, cysteine through phenylalanine. The kept DNA is CDR3 alone, 36 bases in frame from the first base. This entry comes from a study of naive and memory T cell subsets (dated by TCRdb to 2015 to 2018). About the study as a whole: Sorted naive and memory T cell subsets from peripheral blood were analyzed in the study using a UMI-based, open-source pipeline for TCR alpha and beta sequencing. The results of the functional CMV T cell responses matched the IgG serology results in every case. RNA was DNase-treated and reverse transcribed with TCR constant-region primers, mostly using SuperScript III. Paper-wide results and their limitations: A power law was followed by TCR abundance, with an exponent that differed between naive and memory subsets but was consistent across the three individuals. Following error correction, more than 95% of naive TCR sequences occurred only once, which made naive abundance distributions much steeper than those of memory subsets. A few larger clonotypes were present in naive repertoires, particularly the CD8 repertoires, and these clonotypes were possibly memory cells re-expressing CD45RA. In both CD4 and CD8 cells, the Gini index increased while Shannon and inverse Simpson diversity decreased from naive through CM, EM and EMRA. Clonotypes were defined as single alpha or beta chain sequences, not paired alpha/beta receptors. RNA-based TCR counts may be affected by expression changes linked to T cell activation and differentiation. The repertoire findings for the naive and memory subsets could not be validated against a ground truth, as none was available.

Library generation was performed with UMI-ligation and nested PCR. An equimolar mix of two oligonucleotides covering both TRBC1 and TRBC2 was used as the beta constant-region primer. The ligated cDNA went through four rounds of PCR with nested alpha and beta constant-region primers together with the SP2 primer. A single-stranded oligonucleotide carrying the SP2 primer and a 12-nucleotide UMI was ligated to the 3' end of the cDNA by T4 RNA ligase 1. Incubation of the ligation reaction lasted about 19-24 hours at 16 degrees C. PCR2 was typically run as a SYBR Green qPCR and stopped at a predetermined threshold to prevent over-amplification. Apart from the first purification, every purification step used Agencourt AMPure XP magnetic beads. Libraries were quantified by Qubit and checked on a TapeStation, where a main peak was expected near 650 bp. The pooled libraries were sequenced on an Illumina MiSeq using v2 2x251 paired-end kits, which usually yielded roughly 0.95-2.1 million reads per sample. Each sample's library went into the pool at 4 nM, and about 5-8% PhiX was added to help with cluster recognition. In the source study's methods: FASTQ reads processed by Demultiplexor were assigned V and J genes by Decombinator through tag matching that tolerated a single base-pair mismatch. UMIs were used by Collapsinator to correct both sequencing errors and frequency errors arising from PCR heterogeneity. CDR3Translator translated TCRs and extracted CDR3s from the conserved cysteine to the FGXG phenylalanine, flagging non-productive sequences. Repertoires were subsampled to equal numbers of UMI-defined TCRs before Gini, Shannon entropy and inverse Simpson indices were calculated. Within the linear range, a power law was fitted to clonotype abundance distributions using maximum likelihood. On one naive CD8 sample, the pipeline and MIGEC gave similar UMI counts, unique TCR numbers and clonal distributions. In one analysis, naive TCRs that were also found in any memory subset of the same donor were excluded from the naive repertoire. Repertoires were searched for roughly 7,300 CMV-associated CDR3 sequences compiled from VDJdb and a published dataset. TCRdb ran its own pipeline on the public reads, namely fastp trimming at Q25 and MiXCR clone calling, and kept in-frame beta chains. Each CDR3 protein gets just one entry, which takes the most common genes and DNA from the rows behind it. What appears here as the V and J calls and clone size reflects TCRdb's work, not the paper's. This sample holds some 82,000 distinct CDR3 sequences; about 9.9% were observed only once. The leading ten clones occupy roughly 1.2% of the sample.

The sequence was obtained from a human donor in good health. Sequencing input: naive CD8+ T cells from blood. In the paper's terms, the cell subset or site label means: naive T cells, CD45RA high CD27+. The chain is assembled from TRBV6-5 and TRBJ2-1; a tentative D call is TRBD1 (5 bases match). The sequence in DNA is TGTGCCAGCAGTTACCAGGGCGATGAGCAGTTCTTC. Translated, this is CASSYQGDEQFF.